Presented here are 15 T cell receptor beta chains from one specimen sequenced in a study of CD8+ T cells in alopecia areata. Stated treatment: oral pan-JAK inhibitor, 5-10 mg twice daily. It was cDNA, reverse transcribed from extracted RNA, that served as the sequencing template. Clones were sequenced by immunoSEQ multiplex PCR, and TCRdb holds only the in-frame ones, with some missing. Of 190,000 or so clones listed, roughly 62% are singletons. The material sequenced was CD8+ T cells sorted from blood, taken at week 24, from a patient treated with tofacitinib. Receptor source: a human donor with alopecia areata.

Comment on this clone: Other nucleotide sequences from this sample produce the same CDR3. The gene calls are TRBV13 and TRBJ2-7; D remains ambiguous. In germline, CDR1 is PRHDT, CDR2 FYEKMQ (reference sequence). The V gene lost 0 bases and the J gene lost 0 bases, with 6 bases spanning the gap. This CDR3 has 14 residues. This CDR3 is CASSLGRSSYEQYF. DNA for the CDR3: TGTGCCAGCAGCTTAGGCAGGAGCTCCTACGAGCAGTACTTC.

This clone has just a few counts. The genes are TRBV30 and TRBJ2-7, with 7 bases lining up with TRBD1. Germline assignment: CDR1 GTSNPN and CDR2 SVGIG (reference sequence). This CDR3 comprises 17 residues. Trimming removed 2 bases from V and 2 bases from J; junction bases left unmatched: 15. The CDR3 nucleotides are TGTGCCTGGAGTTCGGACACAGGGGTCGTTCTACCCTACGAGCAGTACTTC. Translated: CAWSSDTGVVLPYEQYF.

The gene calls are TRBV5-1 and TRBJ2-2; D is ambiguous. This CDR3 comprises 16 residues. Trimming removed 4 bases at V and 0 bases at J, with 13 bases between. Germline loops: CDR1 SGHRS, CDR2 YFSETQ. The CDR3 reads CASSPTYYANTGELFF. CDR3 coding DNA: TGCGCCAGCAGCCCAACATATTACGCGAACACCGGGGAGCTGTTTTTT.

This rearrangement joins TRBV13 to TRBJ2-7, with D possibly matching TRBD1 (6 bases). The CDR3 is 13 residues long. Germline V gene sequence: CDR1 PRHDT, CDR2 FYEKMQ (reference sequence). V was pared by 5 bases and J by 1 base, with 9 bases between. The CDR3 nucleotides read TGTGCCAGCAGCCACGGACAGTCCTACGAGCAGTACTTC. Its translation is CASSHGQSYEQYF.

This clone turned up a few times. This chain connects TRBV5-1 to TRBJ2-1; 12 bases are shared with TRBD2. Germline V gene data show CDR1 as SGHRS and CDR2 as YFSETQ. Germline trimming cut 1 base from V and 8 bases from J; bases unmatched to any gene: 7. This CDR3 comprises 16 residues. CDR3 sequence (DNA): TGCGCCAGCAGCTTGATTTGGACTAGCGGGGCCGATGAGCAGTTCTTC. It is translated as CASSLIWTSGADEQFF.

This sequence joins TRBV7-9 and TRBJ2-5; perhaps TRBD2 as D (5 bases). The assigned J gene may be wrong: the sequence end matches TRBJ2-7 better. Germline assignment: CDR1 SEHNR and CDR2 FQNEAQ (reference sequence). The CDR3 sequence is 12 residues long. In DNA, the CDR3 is TGTGCCAGCAGCCCACTAGAAAACGAGCAGTACTTC. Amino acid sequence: CASSPLENEQYF.

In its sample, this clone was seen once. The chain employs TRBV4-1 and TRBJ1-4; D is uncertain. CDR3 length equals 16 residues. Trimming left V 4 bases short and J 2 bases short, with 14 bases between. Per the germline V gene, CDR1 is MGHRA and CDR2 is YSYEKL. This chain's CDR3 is CASSPPDDLTNEKLFF. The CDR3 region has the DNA TGCGCCAGCAGCCCCCCGGATGATCTCACTAATGAAAAACTGTTTTTT.

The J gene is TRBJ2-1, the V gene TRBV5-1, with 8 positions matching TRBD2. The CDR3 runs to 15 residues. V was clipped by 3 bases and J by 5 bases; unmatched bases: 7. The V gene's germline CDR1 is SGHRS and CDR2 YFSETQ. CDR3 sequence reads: CASSWTSSADNEQFF. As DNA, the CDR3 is TGCGCCAGCAGCTGGACTAGCTCTGCCGACAATGAGCAGTTCTTC.

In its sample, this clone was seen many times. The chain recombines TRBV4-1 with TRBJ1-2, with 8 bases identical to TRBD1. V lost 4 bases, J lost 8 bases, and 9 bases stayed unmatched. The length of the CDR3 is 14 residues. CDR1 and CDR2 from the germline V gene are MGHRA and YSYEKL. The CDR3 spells CASSRGQGTWGYTF. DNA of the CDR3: TGCGCCAGCAGCCGAGGACAGGGCACTTGGGGCTACACCTTC.

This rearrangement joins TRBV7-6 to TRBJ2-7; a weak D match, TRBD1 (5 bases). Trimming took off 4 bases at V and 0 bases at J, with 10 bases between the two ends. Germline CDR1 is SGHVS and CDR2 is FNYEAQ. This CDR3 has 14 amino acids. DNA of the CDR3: TGTGCCAGCAGCTCGGACACAAGCTCCTACGAGCAGTACTTC. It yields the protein CASSSDTSSYEQYF.

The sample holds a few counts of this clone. This CDR3 reads CASTLDNVGYTF. DNA for the CDR3: TGTGCCAGCACCCTAGACAACGTTGGCTACACCTTC. This chain connects TRBV6-6 to TRBJ1-2, with D uncertain. The germline V gene has CDR1 MNHNY and CDR2 SVGAGI (reference sequence). Trimming removed 7 bases from V and 7 bases from J, with 13 bases in between. This CDR3 spans 12 amino acids.

As DNA, the CDR3 is TGCAGCGTTGACAGTGGTCAATCCTACGAGCAGTACTTC. Its protein product is CSVDSGQSYEQYF. The chain employs TRBV29-1 and TRBJ2-7; D is undetermined. V lost 3 bases and J lost 1, with 10 bases in between. Germline assignment: CDR1 SQVTM and CDR2 ANQGSEA. This CDR3 comprises 13 residues.

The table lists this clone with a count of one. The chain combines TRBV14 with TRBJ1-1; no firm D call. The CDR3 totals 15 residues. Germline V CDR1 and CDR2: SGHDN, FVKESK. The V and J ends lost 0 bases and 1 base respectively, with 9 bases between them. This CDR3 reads CASSQDTSRNTEAFF. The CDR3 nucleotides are TGTGCCAGCAGCCAAGATACCTCAAGGAACACTGAAGCTTTCTTT.

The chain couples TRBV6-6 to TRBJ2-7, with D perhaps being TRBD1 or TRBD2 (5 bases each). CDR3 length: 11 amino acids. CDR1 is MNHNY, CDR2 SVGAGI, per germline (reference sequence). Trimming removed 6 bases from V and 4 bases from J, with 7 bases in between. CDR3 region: CASRGVYEQYF. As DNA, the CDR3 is TGTGCCAGCAGGGGGGTATACGAGCAGTACTTC.

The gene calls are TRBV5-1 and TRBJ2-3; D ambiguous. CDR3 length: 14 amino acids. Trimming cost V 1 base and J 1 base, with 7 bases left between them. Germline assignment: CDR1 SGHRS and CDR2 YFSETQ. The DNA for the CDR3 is TGCGCCAGCAGCTTGATCCAGGGCACAGATACGCAGTATTTT. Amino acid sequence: CASSLIQGTDTQYF.